This T cell receptor (beta chain) was identified during a study of OX40 agonist ivuxolimab in advanced cancers. Study in general: Across the patients, intravenous ivuxolimab was delivered every 2 weeks at 0.01 to 10 mg/kg.

This clone appeared a few times. No antigen is known for it. Findings of the study overall: Among the least clonally expanded were partial responders at 0.1-3.0 mg/kg. Relative to CD4+ cells, CD8+ T cells on average had more expanded clones.

Repertoires were generated with immunoSEQ multiplex PCR, while TCRdb's copy carries only in-frame clones and drops some. Among under 100,000 clones listed, roughly 88% were seen once. The germline CDR1 and CDR2 sequences are KGHSH and LQKENI. The V gene lost 6 bases and the J gene lost 6 bases, with 17 bases spanning the gap. The CDR3 sequence is 15 residues long. This TCR came from an adult with an advanced solid tumor such as melanoma, head and neck, liver or kidney cancer. The chain carries TRBV18 and TRBJ2-2; possibly TRBD2 for D (6 bases). The specimen comprised CD4+ or CD8+ T cells sorted from blood, sampled in a trial of the OX40 agonist ivuxolimab. CDR3 sequence: CASSPWRVEAGELFF. The CDR3 coding sequence is TGTGCCAGCTCGCCCTGGAGGGTAGAGGCCGGGGAGCTGTTTTTT.